This T cell receptor (beta chain) stems from a study of T cells in Graves' hyperthyroidism and ophthalmopathy. This clonotype came up many times. RNA transcripts provided the source from which TCR beta CDR3 regions were amplified. A first-round RT-PCR of the TCR CDR3 used the HTBI primer set. MiXCR, applied by TCRdb to the multiplex PCR reads, yields one record per CDR3 protein. The data show fewer than 650,000 distinct CDR3 sequences, about 15% seen once. V was cut by 2 bases and J by 2 bases, with 13 bases left in between. The CDR3 runs to 15 residues. Germline V gene sequence: CDR1 SGHAT, CDR2 FQDESV (reference sequence).

The rearrangement joins TRBV11-1 to TRBJ2-7; the D gene is possibly TRBD1 (6 bases). The clonotype originates from a woman aged 40 to 49 with Graves' hyperthyroidism. Sequenced: blood. The CDR3 coding sequence is TGTGCCAGCAGCTTAATAGGGACATTAACCTACGAGCAGTACTTC. This sequence encodes CASSLIGTLTYEQYF.